The source of this TCR beta chain is a study of T cell repertoires and HLA-DP antigens. About the research overall: In vitro CD4+ alloreactivity was against HeLa-presented HLA-DP.

After approximately 15 days, CD4+ cells were restimulated 24 h with the same allogeneic DPB1. Stimulation used HeLa cells expressing transduced HLA-DPA1/DPB1, HLA-DM, invariant chain and CD80. Study results and limitations: Naive and memory CD4+ cells were analysed together, not apart.

CDR1 and CDR2 (germline): SGHDT, YYEEEE. CDR3 length: 15 amino acids. V lost 4 bases, J lost 3 bases, and 16 bases lay in between. The repertoire was sequenced with immunoSEQ multiplex PCR; TCRdb's copy has only in-frame clones and lacks some. The sample records around 2,400 clones, 70% to 75% being singletons. The sample comprised CD137- CD4+ T cells from cultured PBMCs. The clonotype originates from a man in his sixties in good health and CMV-seronegative. The chain links TRBV5-6 to TRBJ1-2, with D perhaps matching TRBD1 (5 bases). The CDR3 DNA reads TGTGCCAGCAGCCCTCCCGGGGGAGGGGACTATGGCTACACCTTC. This translates into CASSPPGGGDYGYTF.